The 16 T cell receptor beta chains listed next were all sequenced from one sample in a study of T cell responses to AZD1222 COVID-19 vaccine. The data were produced by immunoSEQ multiplex PCR, yet TCRdb's version contains in-frame clones alone and is incomplete. The sample lists 90,000 or so clones, about nine tenths seen once, with roughly 5% in the top ten. Here the sequenced sample was peripheral blood, taken 28 days after the second AZD1222 dose. The source of these receptors is an adult who received the AZD1222 COVID-19 vaccine.

The sample holds a few counts of this clone. The V and J genes are TRBV4-3 and TRBJ2-7, with a possible D match to TRBD1 (6 bases). Per germline, CDR1 LGHNA and CDR2 YSLEER. V was trimmed by 0 bases and J by 0 bases, leaving 9 bases between them. The CDR3 loop spans 15 amino acids. CDR3 sequence (DNA): TGCGCCAGCAGCCAAGAAGGACAGCCCTCCTACGAGCAGTACTTC. It yields the protein CASSQEGQPSYEQYF.

The chain recombines TRBV3-1 (or the pseudogene TRBV3-2) with TRBJ2-1; 10 nucleotides match TRBD2. The germline V gene has CDR1 LGHDT and CDR2 YNNKEL (reference sequence). After removal of 1 base from V and 12 bases from J, the junction contained 9 bases not matched to a gene. This CDR3 contains 15 residues. The chain's CDR3 is CASSQGASGGGRQFF. CDR3 coding DNA: TGTGCCAGCAGCCAAGGGGCTAGCGGGGGAGGGCGGCAGTTCTTC.

The chain couples TRBV10-3 to TRBJ1-6; D is undetermined. The CDR3 length is 16 residues. Germline CDR1 is ENHRY and CDR2 is SYGVKD. Deletions cut 2 bases from V and 0 bases from J, with 8 bases between. CDR3 loop: CAISERESSYNSPLHF. CDR3 coding DNA: TGTGCCATCAGTGAGCGAGAGAGCTCCTATAATTCACCCCTCCACTTT.

V is TRBV12-5 and J is TRBJ2-3, with 7 bases lining up with TRBD1. CDR3 length equals 14 residues. V gave up 2 bases and J gave up 6 bases; unmatched junction bases: 5. Germline V gene data show CDR1 as LGHNT and CDR2 as FRNRAP. The CDR3 DNA sequence: TGTGCTAGTGGTTTGATAGGGGGCCCTGATACGCAGTATTTT. Translation: CASGLIGGPDTQYF.

The chain links TRBV27 to TRBJ2-5; D may be TRBD1 (5 bases). Germline V lookup: CDR1 MNHEY, CDR2 SMNVEV (reference sequence). V was trimmed by 8 bases and J by 0 bases, leaving 7 bases between them. This CDR3 has 12 amino acids. The CDR3 loop is CASQGYQETQYF. CDR3 DNA: TGTGCCAGCCAGGGTTACCAAGAGACCCAGTACTTC.

This clone was counted once. This chain links TRBV5-8 with TRBJ2-1; D is perhaps TRBD2 (6 bases). V gave up 3 bases and J gave up 5 bases, with 12 bases separating them. Germline V gene data show CDR1 as SGHTS and CDR2 as YDEGEE. This CDR3 region has 14 residues. The CDR3 DNA is TGTGCCAGCAGCTCCCGGGGGACGAACAATGAGCAGTTCTTC. Its protein product is CASSSRGTNNEQFF.

This chain uses TRBV6-1 with TRBJ1-3; unclear D gene. CDR1 is MNHNS, CDR2 SASEGT, per germline. CDR3 length: 13 residues. The germline V and J ends were trimmed by 3 bases and 1 base, with 4 bases remaining between them. CDR3 region: CASSEESGNTIYF. Written as DNA, the CDR3 is TGTGCCAGCAGTGAGGAGTCTGGAAACACCATATATTTT.

A single count supports this clone. The gene calls are TRBV6-5 and TRBJ2-2, with no clear D. The germline V gene has CDR1 MNHEY and CDR2 SVGAGI. The CDR3 is made up of 15 amino acids. V was trimmed by 8 bases and J by 0 bases, leaving 13 bases between them. CDR3 DNA: TGTGCCAGCGCCAAGTGGGGATCGAACACCGGGGAGCTGTTTTTT. This translates into CASAKWGSNTGELFF.

This chain connects TRBV11-2 to TRBJ2-5; TRBD1 matches 12 bases. This CDR3 is built from 17 residues. Trimming removed 5 bases from V and 5 bases from J; junction bases left unmatched: 12. Looked up from germline, CDR1 is SGHAT and CDR2 is FQNNGV. The chain's CDR3 is CASSVGPGTGGMETQYF. In nucleotides, the CDR3 is TGTGCCAGCAGCGTAGGTCCCGGGACAGGGGGCATGGAGACCCAGTACTTC.

This chain connects TRBV5-1 to TRBJ1-3; D not certain. The CDR3 has 16 residues. The germline CDR1 and CDR2 sequences are SGHRS and YFSETQ. V was cut by 0 bases and J by 2 bases, with 12 bases left in between. The CDR3 loop is CASSLVAGGTGNTIYF. The CDR3 nucleotides are TGCGCCAGCAGCTTGGTCGCGGGTGGGACTGGAAACACCATATATTTT.

The chain employs TRBV6-5 and TRBJ2-7; D might be TRBD1 or TRBD2, each matching 6 bases. The ends were cut back, 2 bases at V and 0 bases at J, with 11 bases in the middle. In germline, CDR1 is MNHEY, CDR2 SVGAGI. CDR3 size: 15 residues. CDR3: CASSYDGGPSYEQYF. The CDR3 DNA reads TGTGCCAGCAGTTACGATGGGGGGCCCTCCTACGAGCAGTACTTC.

The chain is built from TRBV5-5 and TRBJ2-7, with D perhaps TRBD1 or TRBD2 (5 bases each). V lost 0 bases and J lost 5, with 12 bases in between. Germline CDR1 and CDR2: SGHKS and YYEKEE (reference sequence). This CDR3 has 14 amino acids. The CDR3 DNA reads TGTGCCAGCAGCTTGGAAGCGGAGGACAACGAGCAGTACGTC. Protein sequence: CASSLEAEDNEQYV.

This chain joins TRBV10-1 and TRBJ2-3, with D possibly matching TRBD2 (5 bases). The germline V gene has CDR1 WNHNN and CDR2 SYGVQD (reference sequence). There are 16 residues in the CDR3. V was clipped by 3 bases and J by 4 bases, with 17 bases between them. The CDR3 sequence is CASSDWTEPLADTQYF. The DNA for the CDR3 is TGCGCCAGCAGTGACTGGACCGAGCCACTAGCAGATACGCAGTATTTT.

The CDR3 DNA is TGTGCCAGCAGCTTATCTTCTAGCGGGGTGTACGAGCAGTACGTC. It codes for CASSLSSSGVYEQYV. J is TRBJ2-7 and V is TRBV7-2; TRBD2 matches 9 bases. Germline CDR1 and CDR2: SGHTA and FQGNSA. The CDR3 covers 15 residues. The V and J ends lost 2 bases and 4 bases, in that order; junction bases with no gene match: 6.

The chain carries TRBV20-1 and TRBJ2-5; 11 bases agree with TRBD2. Germline lookup yields CDR1 DFQATT and CDR2 SNEGSKA (reference sequence). The CDR3 covers 15 residues. The J segment lost 4 bases and the V segment lost 3 bases, leaving 7 bases of the junction unmatched. The CDR3 loop reads CSASRLAGGRETQYF. CDR3 nucleotide sequence: TGCAGTGCTAGTAGGCTAGCGGGGGGTCGAGAGACCCAGTACTTC.

This chain connects TRBV27 to TRBJ2-5, with TRBD2 identical over 11 bases. From germline, CDR1 is MNHEY and CDR2 SMNVEV (reference sequence). The CDR3 loop spans 16 amino acids. V dropped 3 bases and J dropped 9; count of bases not matched to a gene: 12. The CDR3 DNA follows: TGTGCCAGCAGTTTTACTAGCGGGGGCCCGAGGGGGGCCCAGTACTTC. It specifies CASSFTSGGPRGAQYF.